This T cell receptor beta chain was recovered during a study of shared clonotypes between healthy human individuals. General observations from the study: Limitation of the genetic and exposure-history diversity represented came from the few donors. A few donors had roughly 5.2% of their naive CD4 clonotypes in common.

Using 200 ng DNA, 30,000 or so T cell genomes, the sorted-subset replicate PCRs were run. The table came from immunoSEQ multiplex PCR; TCRdb's copy has only in-frame clones and leaves some out. The sample records about 2,500,000 clones, about 92% being singletons. Turning to this clone: The antigen is not known.

Sequences were obtained from naive CD4+ T cells sorted from blood. Subset meaning: CD45RA+ positively selected. This clonotype was sampled from a young man in good health.

CDR3 sequence: CASVAGQGGLAQFF. CDR3 sequence (DNA): TGTGCCAGCGTTGCGGGACAGGGTGGATTAGCGCAGTTCTTC. This rearrangement joins TRBV7-2 to TRBJ2-1; 9 bases fit TRBD1. The CDR3 has 14 residues. V lost 8 bases, J lost 12 bases, and 14 bases stayed unmatched. CDR1 is SGHTA and CDR2 is FQGNSA in the germline V gene.